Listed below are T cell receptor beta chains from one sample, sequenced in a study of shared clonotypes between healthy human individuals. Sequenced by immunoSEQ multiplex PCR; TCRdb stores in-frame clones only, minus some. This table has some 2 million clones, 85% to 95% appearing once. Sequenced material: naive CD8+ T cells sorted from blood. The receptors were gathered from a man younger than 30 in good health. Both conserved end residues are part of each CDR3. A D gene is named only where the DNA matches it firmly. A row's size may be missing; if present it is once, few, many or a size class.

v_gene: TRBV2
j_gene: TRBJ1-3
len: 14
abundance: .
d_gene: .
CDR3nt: TGTGCCAGCAGGATGCAGGGGTCTGGAAACACCATATATTTT
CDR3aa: CASRMQGSGNTIYF

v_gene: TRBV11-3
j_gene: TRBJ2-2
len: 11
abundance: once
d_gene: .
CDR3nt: TGTGCCAGTACTAACACCGGGGAGCTGTTTTTT
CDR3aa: CASTNTGELFF

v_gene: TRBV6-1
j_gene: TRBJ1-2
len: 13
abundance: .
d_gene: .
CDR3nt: TGTGCCAGCAGAGAACCAAGGACGTTGGGCTACACCTTC
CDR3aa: CASREPRTLGYTF

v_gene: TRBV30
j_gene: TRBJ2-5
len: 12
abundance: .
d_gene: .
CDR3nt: TGTGCCTGGCAGGGAACTGCAGAGACCCAGTACTTC
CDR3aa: CAWQGTAETQYF

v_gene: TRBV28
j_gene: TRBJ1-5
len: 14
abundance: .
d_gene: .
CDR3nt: TGTGCCAGCAGCCTGGACAGAAGCAATCAGCCCCAGCATTTT
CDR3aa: CASSLDRSNQPQHF

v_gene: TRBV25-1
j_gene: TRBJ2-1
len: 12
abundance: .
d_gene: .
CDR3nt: TGTGCCAGCAGTGACAGTCTCAATGAGCAGTTCTTC
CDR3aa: CASSDSLNEQFF

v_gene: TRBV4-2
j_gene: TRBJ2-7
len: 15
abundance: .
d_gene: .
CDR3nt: TGTGCCAGCAGCTTGGCGGGACATGGCCTCTACGAGCAGTACTTC
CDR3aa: CASSLAGHGLYEQYF

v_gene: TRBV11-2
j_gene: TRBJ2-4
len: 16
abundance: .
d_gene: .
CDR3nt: TGTGCCAGCAGGGATCAGGGAGGAGCAGATTGGAACATTCAGTACTTC
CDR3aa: CASRDQGGADWNIQYF

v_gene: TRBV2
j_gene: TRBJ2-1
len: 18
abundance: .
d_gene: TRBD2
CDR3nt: TGTGCCAGCAGTGGACTAGCGGGAGTCTCCTTTTCTAGCAATGAGCAGTTCTTC
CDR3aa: CASSGLAGVSFSSNEQFF

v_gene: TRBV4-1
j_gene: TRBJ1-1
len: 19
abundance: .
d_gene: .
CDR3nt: TGCGCCAGCAGCCCCCTCGGATCGTGGGAGAGAATCCTGAACACTGAAGCTTTCTTT
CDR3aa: CASSPLGSWERILNTEAFF

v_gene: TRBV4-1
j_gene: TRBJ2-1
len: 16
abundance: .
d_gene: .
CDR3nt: TGCGCCAGCAGCCATTTACAGGGTTACAATTGGAATGAGCAGTTCTTC
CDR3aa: CASSHLQGYNWNEQFF

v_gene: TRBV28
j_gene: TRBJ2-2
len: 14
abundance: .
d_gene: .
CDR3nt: TGTGCCAGCAGTTTATCGGGGAAAGACGGGGAGCTGTTTTTT
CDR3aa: CASSLSGKDGELFF

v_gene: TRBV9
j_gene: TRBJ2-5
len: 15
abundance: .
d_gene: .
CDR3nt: TGTGCCAGCAGCGTAGGGACTTCCACTAGGGAGACCCAGTACTTC
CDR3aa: CASSVGTSTRETQYF

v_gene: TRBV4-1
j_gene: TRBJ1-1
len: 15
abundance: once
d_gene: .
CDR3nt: TGCGCCAGCAGCCAAGAGATTTTGCCGAACACTGAAGCTTTCTTT
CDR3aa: CASSQEILPNTEAFF

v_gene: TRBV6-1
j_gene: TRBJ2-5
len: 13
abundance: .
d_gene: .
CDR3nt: TGTGCCAGCAGGGGAGACTCCCGGTGGGACCAGTACTTC
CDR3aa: CASRGDSRWDQYF

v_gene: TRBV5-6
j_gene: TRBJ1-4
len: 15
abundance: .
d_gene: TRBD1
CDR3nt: TGTGCCAGCAGCTTATATGGACAGGGGAATGAAAAACTGTTTTTT
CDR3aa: CASSLYGQGNEKLFF

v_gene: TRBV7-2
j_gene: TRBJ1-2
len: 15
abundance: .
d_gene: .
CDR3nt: TGTGCCAGCAGCTTAGAGGTGGCAGGGAACTATGGCTACACCTTC
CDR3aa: CASSLEVAGNYGYTF

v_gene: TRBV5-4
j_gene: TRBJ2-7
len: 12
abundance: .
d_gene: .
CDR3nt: TGTGCCAGCAGCTTAAACTCCTACGAGCAGTACTTC
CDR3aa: CASSLNSYEQYF

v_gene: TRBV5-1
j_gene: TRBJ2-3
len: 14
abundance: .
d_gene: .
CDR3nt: TGCGCCACCTTCAGTGGGCAGGGTACAGATACGCAGTATTTT
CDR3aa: CATFSGQGTDTQYF

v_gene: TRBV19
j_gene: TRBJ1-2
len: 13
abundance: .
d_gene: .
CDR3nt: TGTGCCAGCGAGGAATGGGATGGCTATGGCTACACCTTC
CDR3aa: CASEEWDGYGYTF

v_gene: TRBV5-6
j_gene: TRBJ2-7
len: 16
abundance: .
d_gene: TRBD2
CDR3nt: TGTGCCAGCAGCTTGGGCCTAGCGGGGGACCCCTACGAGCAGTACTTC
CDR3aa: CASSLGLAGDPYEQYF

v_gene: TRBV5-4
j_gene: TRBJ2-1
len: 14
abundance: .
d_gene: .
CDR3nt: TGTGCCAGCAGCTTGGACTACTCCTACAATGAGCAGTTCTTC
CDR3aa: CASSLDYSYNEQFF

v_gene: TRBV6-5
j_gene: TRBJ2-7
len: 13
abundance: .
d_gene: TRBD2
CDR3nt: TGTGCCAGCAGGTGGACACCGGGAGGCGAGCAGTACTTC
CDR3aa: CASRWTPGGEQYF

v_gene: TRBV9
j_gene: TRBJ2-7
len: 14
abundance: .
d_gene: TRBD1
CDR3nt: TGTGCCAGCAGCGTAGGAGGGGGCCCCTACGAGCAGTACTTC
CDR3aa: CASSVGGGPYEQYF

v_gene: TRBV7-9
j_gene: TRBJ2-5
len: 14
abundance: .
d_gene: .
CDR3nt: TGTGCCAGCAGCCCAGCGCTGAGCCAAGAGACCCAGTACTTC
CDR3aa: CASSPALSQETQYF

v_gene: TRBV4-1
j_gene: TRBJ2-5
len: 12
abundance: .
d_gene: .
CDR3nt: TGCGCCAGCAGCCACCCACAAGAGACCCAGTACTTC
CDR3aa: CASSHPQETQYF

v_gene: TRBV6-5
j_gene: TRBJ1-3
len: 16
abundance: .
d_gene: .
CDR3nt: TGTGCCAGCAGTTACTCGCCGGTCGGGGGCGGAAACACCATATATTTT
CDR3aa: CASSYSPVGGGNTIYF

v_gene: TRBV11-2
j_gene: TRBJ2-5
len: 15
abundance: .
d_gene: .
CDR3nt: TGTGCCAGCGCAGGGTTCGAGACGGGGCAAGAGACCCAGTACTTC
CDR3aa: CASAGFETGQETQYF

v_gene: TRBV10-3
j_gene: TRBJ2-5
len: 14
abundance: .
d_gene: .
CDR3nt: TGTGCCATCAGTGCAACCGACAGCAAAGAGACCCAGTACTTC
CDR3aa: CAISATDSKETQYF

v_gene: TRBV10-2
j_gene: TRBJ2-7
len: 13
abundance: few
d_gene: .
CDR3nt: TGCGCCAGCAGTAAGGACAACTCCTACGAGCAGTACTTC
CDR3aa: CASSKDNSYEQYF

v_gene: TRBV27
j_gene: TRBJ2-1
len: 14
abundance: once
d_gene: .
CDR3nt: TGTGCCAGCACCCAAAAGGACGGATACAATGAGCAGTTCTTC
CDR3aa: CASTQKDGYNEQFF

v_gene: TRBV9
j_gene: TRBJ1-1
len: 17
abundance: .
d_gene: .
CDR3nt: TGTGCCAGCAGCCCCCGTATGGGACCCTACATAGGGAATGAAGCTTTCTTT
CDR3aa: CASSPRMGPYIGNEAFF

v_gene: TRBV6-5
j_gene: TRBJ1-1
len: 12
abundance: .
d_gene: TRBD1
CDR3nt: TGTGCCAGCAGGACAGGGGGAACTGAAGCTTTCTTT
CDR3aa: CASRTGGTEAFF

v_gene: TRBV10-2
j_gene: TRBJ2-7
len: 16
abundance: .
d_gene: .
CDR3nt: TGCGCCAGCAGTGATACCCCCGGGACGGAGTCCTACGAGCAGTACTTC
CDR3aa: CASSDTPGTESYEQYF

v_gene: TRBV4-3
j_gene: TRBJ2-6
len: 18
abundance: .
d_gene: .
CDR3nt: TGCGCCAGCAGCCAAGAGAGGGCAGTGGGGTCTGGGGCCAACGTCCTGACTTTC
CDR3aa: CASSQERAVGSGANVLTF

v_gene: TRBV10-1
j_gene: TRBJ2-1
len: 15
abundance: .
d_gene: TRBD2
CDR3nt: TGCGCCAGCAGTGAGGGGTCGGGAGGGCACGCTGAGCAGTTCTTC
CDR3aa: CASSEGSGGHAEQFF

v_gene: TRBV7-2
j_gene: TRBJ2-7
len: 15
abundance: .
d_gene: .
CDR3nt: TGTGCCAGCAGCGTCGACAAGTTTTTGCCCTACGAGCAGTACTTC
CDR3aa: CASSVDKFLPYEQYF